The 19 T cell receptor beta chains below all came from one sample that was sequenced in a study of blood T cells in healthy people across ages. For the second PCR, which ran for roughly 7 to 11 cycles, a sample-barcoded 5' primer and a J-beta primer mix were used. One entry per CDR3 protein results from TCRdb running MiXCR on the 5' RACE reads. The data hold over 1,500,000 distinct CDR3 sequences, with around half observed a single time. Sequencing was performed on blood. The receptors come from a woman in her thirties or forties in good health.

The chain couples TRBV7-2 to TRBJ2-7, with D perhaps assigned TRBD1 or TRBD2 (5 bases each). Germline CDR1 reads SGHTA; CDR2 reads FQGNSA. The CDR3 covers 13 residues. Trimming cost V 6 bases and J 7 bases, with 16 bases left between them. CDR3 amino acids: CASSSDTTGEQYF. In nucleotides, the CDR3 is TGTGCCAGCAGTTCGGACACCACGGGAGAGCAGTACTTC.

In its sample, this clonotype was seen once. A junction boundary mismatches the germline segment, possibly from a read error. The rearrangement uses TRBV20-1 and TRBJ2-1; possibly TRBD1 or TRBD2 for D (5 bases each). The V gene's germline CDR1 is DFQATT and CDR2 SNEGSKA (reference sequence). The CDR3 extends over 15 amino acids. The chain's CDR3 is CRARDRVPPYNEQFF. CDR3 nucleotide sequence: TGCAGAGCTAGGGACCGGGTTCCTCCGTACAATGAGCAGTTCTTC.

This clonotype was found a few times. This chain uses TRBV7-2 with TRBJ1-1; the match to TRBD1 covers 7 bases. The V gene end was trimmed by 5 bases and the J gene end by 6 bases; junction bases not matched to a gene: 9. The CDR3 extends over 14 amino acids. Germline assignment: CDR1 SGHTA and CDR2 FQGNSA. The CDR3 DNA reads TGTGCCAGCAGCCGGCAGGGGGTGGTAGCTGAAGCTTTCTTT. It yields the protein CASSRQGVVAEAFF.

This clonotype was counted between two and nine times. A read error is possible here, since a much larger clone lies one base away. The chain has TRBV7-9 and TRBJ2-4, with TRBD1 as a possible D gene (6 bases). The CDR3 spans 14 residues. CDR1 SEHNR and CDR2 FQNEAQ come from the germline V gene (reference sequence). With 3 bases removed from V and 12 bases from J, the gap between germline ends came to 18 bases. CDR3 DNA: TGTGCCAGCAGCTTTAGGGGGTCCTCGGTTCCTCAGTACTTC. Encoded protein: CASSFRGSSVPQYF.

With regard to this clonotype: A much larger clone sits a single nucleotide away, making a read error possible. The V call is TRBV7-2, the J call TRBJ2-3; the D is unclear. The V and J ends lost 5 bases and 0 bases respectively, with 15 bases between them. The CDR3 has 16 amino acids. Germline loops: CDR1 SGHTA, CDR2 FQGNSA. CDR3 amino acids: CASSPEAERSTDTQYF. The DNA of the CDR3 is TGTGCCAGCAGCCCCGAGGCGGAGAGAAGCACAGATACGCAGTATTTT.

This clonotype occurred a few times. The chain links TRBV29-1 to TRBJ2-3; TRBD2 matches at 10 bases. Germline loops: CDR1 SQVTM, CDR2 ANQGSEA. The CDR3 runs to 13 residues. V shed 5 bases, J shed 5 bases, and the junction held 4 bases outside the gene matches. The CDR3 region is CSVSSGGGDTQYF. The CDR3 nucleotides read TGCAGCGTTTCGAGCGGGGGGGGAGATACGCAGTATTTT.

The chain is built from TRBV7-2 and TRBJ1-2, with 9 bases fitting TRBD1. Per the germline V gene, CDR1 is SGHTA and CDR2 is FQGNSA. V dropped 0 bases and J dropped 3; count of bases not matched to a gene: 2. CDR3 length: 15 amino acids. This chain's CDR3 is CASSLARDRDYGYTF. DNA of the CDR3: TGTGCCAGCAGCTTAGCAAGGGACAGGGACTATGGCTACACCTTC.

This clonotype appeared a single time. Given a much more abundant clone one base away, this may be a read error. This CDR3 is CSAIWTGSSYEQYF. The CDR3, as DNA: TGCAGCGCCATTTGGACAGGCTCTTCCTACGAGCAGTACTTC. The chain has TRBV29-1 and TRBJ2-5; TRBD1 matches at 7 bases. Near its end, the DNA agrees better with TRBJ2-7, so the J call may be wrong. In germline, CDR1 is SQVTM, CDR2 ANQGSEA. The CDR3 has 14 amino acids.

This clonotype was seen ten or more times. V is TRBV6-5 and J is TRBJ2-1, with D maybe TRBD2 (7 bases). The V gene's germline CDR1 is MNHEY and CDR2 SVGAGI. There are 15 residues in the CDR3. V lost 6 bases to trimming and J lost 4 bases, with 16 bases between them. CDR3 residues: CASSSRGGRYNEQFF. CDR3 DNA sequence: TGTGCCAGCAGCTCCCGCGGGGGCCGTTACAATGAGCAGTTCTTC.

The chain recombines TRBV5-1 with TRBJ1-2; D is perhaps TRBD1 (6 bases). The V end was cut by 6 bases, the J end by 4 bases, with 22 bases between. CDR3 length: 16 residues. Germline CDR1 is SGHRS and CDR2 is YFSETQ. For the CDR3, the DNA is TGCGCCAGCAAACCGGGGGCCGCAGAAACCGTCTATGGCTACACCTTC. Protein sequence: CASKPGAAETVYGYTF.

As DNA, the CDR3 is TGTGCCAGTCATAGGACAGAGCAAGAGACCCAGTACTTC. It codes for CASHRTEQETQYF. V gene TRBV27 combines with J gene TRBJ2-5; D might be TRBD1 (6 bases). Germline V gene lookup returns CDR1 MNHEY and CDR2 SMNVEV (reference sequence). V lost 9 bases to trimming and J lost 2 bases, with 13 bases between them. This CDR3 is built from 13 residues.

V is TRBV5-1 and J is TRBJ2-7; 9 nucleotides match TRBD2. Per germline, CDR1 SGHRS and CDR2 YFSETQ. Losses at the gene ends were 7 bases for V and 7 bases for J; bases not matched to a gene: 12. The CDR3 runs 14 residues. The CDR3 sequence is CASFSGGSNNEQYF. For the CDR3, the DNA is TGCGCCAGCTTTAGCGGGGGCTCAAACAATGAGCAGTACTTC.

This clonotype came up a few times. The gene calls are TRBV6-1 and TRBJ1-2; no definite D call. Germline V gives CDR1 MNHNS, CDR2 SASEGT. V dropped 1 base and J dropped 0 bases, with 9 bases sitting between them. The CDR3 runs to 15 residues. The chain's CDR3 is CASSEGTGSNYGYTF. CDR3 bases: TGTGCCAGCAGTGAAGGGACGGGGTCTAACTATGGCTACACCTTC.

This clonotype was found a few times. V usage is TRBV29-1 and J usage is TRBJ1-4, with 7 positions matching TRBD1. With V trimmed by 4 bases and J by 6 bases, 8 bases remained unmatched. Germline V gene lookup returns CDR1 SQVTM and CDR2 ANQGSEA. The CDR3 loop spans 14 amino acids. The CDR3 protein is CSVGVGGEYEKLFF. As DNA, the CDR3 is TGCAGCGTTGGGGTAGGGGGCGAGTATGAAAAACTGTTTTTT.

This clonotype was recorded a few times. V gene TRBV15 combines with J gene TRBJ2-4; 11 bases fit TRBD2. J was trimmed by 9 bases and V by 5 bases; bases with no gene match: 6. The CDR3 sequence is 14 residues long. In germline, CDR1 is LNHNV, CDR2 YYDKDF (reference sequence). CDR3 protein: CATSLGTSGSIQYF. In nucleotides, the CDR3 is TGTGCCACCAGCCTCGGGACTAGCGGTAGCATTCAGTACTTC.

The V and J genes are TRBV20-1 and TRBJ2-7; TRBD1 matches 10 bases. This CDR3 has 15 residues. V was clipped by 3 bases and J by 3 bases; unmatched bases: 8. Germline loops: CDR1 DFQATT, CDR2 SNEGSKA (reference sequence). In DNA, the CDR3 is TGCAGTGCTAGGGCAGACGGGACAGGGGACTACGAGCAGTACTTC. As protein: CSARADGTGDYEQYF.

This clonotype was seen only a few times. The V and J genes are TRBV27 and TRBJ2-7; TRBD2 agrees at 11 bases. Losses at the gene ends were 6 bases for V and 5 bases for J; bases not matched to a gene: 6. Germline-derived CDR1 and CDR2 are MNHEY and SMNVEV (reference sequence). This CDR3 has 14 amino acids. CDR3 sequence (DNA): TGTGCCAGCAGACCTAGCGGGGGGTTCCACGAGCAGTACTTC. Protein product: CASRPSGGFHEQYF.

There are a few counts of this clonotype. This chain joins TRBV15 and TRBJ2-5; D not resolved. Trimming took 0 bases from V and 1 from J, leaving 9 bases between them. The V gene's germline CDR1 is LNHNV and CDR2 YYDKDF (reference sequence). The CDR3 covers 15 residues. The CDR3 nucleotides are TGTGCCACCAGCAGAGATCGGGCATCCCAAGAGACCCAGTACTTC. Translation gives CATSRDRASQETQYF.

The chain uses TRBV7-9 and TRBJ2-7, with 11 bases that match TRBD1. Germline values: CDR1 SEHNR, CDR2 FQNEAQ (reference sequence). With 4 bases clipped from V and 0 bases from J, the junction kept 5 bases outside the gene matches. The CDR3 runs to 16 residues. This CDR3 is CASSSGQGAHSYEQYF. The DNA of the CDR3 is TGTGCCAGCAGCTCAGGACAGGGGGCCCACTCCTACGAGCAGTACTTC.